This T cell receptor beta chain is drawn from a study of blood T cells in healthy people across ages. Next came a second PCR, run for roughly 6 to 11 cycles, which used a sample-barcoded 5' primer along with a J-beta primer mix. TCRdb fed the 5' RACE reads into MiXCR, producing one record per CDR3 protein. This table holds roughly 550,000 distinct CDR3 sequences, less than 25% found once. This clonotype was found a few times. Trimming took 4 bases from V and 0 from J, leaving 13 bases between them. Germline loops: CDR1 SGDLS, CDR2 YYNGEE. The CDR3 spans 15 residues. This same sample was also part of a study on T cells of mothers and their children.

The clonotype comes from a boy between 10 and 17 years old in good health. The sample consisted of blood. The chain joins TRBV9 to TRBJ1-1; the D gene is possibly TRBD1 (5 bases). The DNA for the CDR3 is TGTGCCAGCAGCTCCGGAGGGGATATGAACACTGAAGCTTTCTTT. Protein: CASSSGGDMNTEAFF.